The 16 T cell receptor beta chains below come from one sample, sequenced in a study of regulatory T cells in long-lasting Graves disease. As to time point: persistent/refractory GD, antithyroid drugs over 5 years with positive TRAb. PBMC RNA was the source of the TCR library. Arm-PCR of CDR3 regions and iRepertoire HTBI primers were the basis on which TCR beta libraries were built. TCRdb reprocessed the multiplex PCR reads with MiXCR, giving one entry per CDR3 protein. Of approximately 690,000 distinct CDR3 sequences listed, 25% to 35% are singletons. Here the sequenced sample was peripheral blood mononuclear cells (PBMCs), taken when the disease was refractory, from a patient treated with antithyroid drugs. The receptors originated from a female donor with Graves disease.

This clonotype came up once. The chain couples TRBV7-9 to TRBJ2-7; tentative D call: TRBD2 (5 bases). In germline, CDR1 is SEHNR, CDR2 FQNEAQ (reference sequence). With 0 bases removed from V and 2 bases from J, the gap between germline ends came to 8 bases. The CDR3 runs to 14 residues. The CDR3 here is CASSLAREPYEQYF. CDR3 sequence (DNA): TGTGCCAGCAGCTTAGCCCGGGAACCCTACGAGCAGTACTTC. Based on the CDR3 plus reference TRBV7-9 and TRBJ2-7, the full variable domain is DTGVSQNPRHKITKRGQNVTFRCDPISEHNRLYWYRQTLGQGPEFLTYFQNEAQLEKSRLLSDRFSAERPKGSFSTLEIQRTEQGDSAMYLCASSLAREPYEQYFGPGTRLTVT.

The rearrangement joins TRBV3-1 to TRBJ1-2, with no clear D. The germline CDR1 and CDR2 sequences are LGHDT and YNNKEL (reference sequence). The V gene lost 0 bases and the J gene lost 4 bases, with 27 bases spanning the gap. The CDR3 is made up of 20 amino acids. Here the CDR3 reads CASSQDRPNSPFPSSYGYTF. CDR3 DNA sequence: TGTGCCAGCAGCCAAGATCGTCCGAACTCACCATTCCCCTCGAGCTATGGCTACACCTTC.

The rearrangement uses TRBV12-3 or TRBV12-4 and TRBJ2-1; D call uncertain. The CDR3 contains 16 residues. Deletions cut 1 base from V and 5 bases from J, with 15 bases between. CDR3 in amino acids: CASSLGSVPPNNEQFF. The CDR3 nucleotides are TGTGCCAGCAGTTTAGGTAGTGTTCCGCCGAACAATGAGCAGTTCTTC.

The chain combines TRBV27 with TRBJ2-1, with a weak D call TRBD1 (6 bases). Per germline, CDR1 MNHEY and CDR2 SMNVEV (reference sequence). The CDR3 is 14 amino acids. V lost 6 bases and J lost 5, with 14 bases in between. CDR3 sequence (DNA): TGTGCCAGCAGGACAGGCTACAACAACAATGAGCAGTTCTTC. It translates to CASRTGYNNNEQFF.

This chain links TRBV2 with TRBJ2-5; 12 positions agree with TRBD2. V lost 5 bases and J lost 3; bases outside the gene matches: 13. CDR3 length: 18 amino acids. Germline V gene data show CDR1 as SNHLY and CDR2 as FYNNEI. DNA of the CDR3: TGTGCCAGCAGTTACACCCCGACTAGCGGGAGTAGCAAAGAGACCCAGTACTTC. Its protein product is CASSYTPTSGSSKETQYF.

The chain employs TRBV29-1 and TRBJ2-7; 10 positions match TRBD2. CDR1 and CDR2 (germline): SQVTM, ANQGSEA. The CDR3 runs to 13 residues. V lost 8 bases to trimming and J lost 4 bases; unmatched junction nucleotides: 8. The DNA for the CDR3 is TGCAGCTCCCGGACTAGCGGAGATTACGAGCAGTACTTC. As protein: CSSRTSGDYEQYF.

The table lists this clonotype with a few counts. This rearrangement joins TRBV18 to TRBJ1-1; D unresolved. With 6 bases removed from V and 4 bases from J, the gap between germline ends came to 9 bases. Germline CDR1 and CDR2: KGHSH and LQKENI. This CDR3 has 12 amino acids. CDR3 in DNA: TGTGCCAGCTCCCGGGAGAGCACTGAAGCTTTCTTT. As protein: CASSRESTEAFF. The whole variable domain, filled in from reference TRBV18 and TRBJ1-1, reads NAGVMQNPRHLVRRRGQEARLRCSPMKGHSHVYWYRQLPEEGLKFMVYLQKENIIDESGMPKERFSAEFPKEGPSILRIQQVVRGDSAAYFCASSRESTEAFFGQGTRLTVV.

Remarks on this clonotype: This clone may be a read error of a much larger clone one base away. CDR3 nucleotide sequence: TGTGCCAGCAGTCCTGCCCGGTACGGGGAGAATCGGCCCCAGCATTTT. Translating it yields CASSPARYGENRPQHF. The chain combines TRBV28 with TRBJ1-5; D gene unclear. The CDR3 sequence is 16 residues long. In germline, CDR1 is MDHEN, CDR2 SYDVKM.

The chain combines TRBV14 with TRBJ2-5; 7 bases line up with TRBD2. The CDR3 sequence is 17 residues long. CDR1 and CDR2 from the germline V gene are SGHDN and FVKESK. The junction had 12 bases not matched to a gene; V was cut back by 0 bases and J by 5 bases. The chain's CDR3 is CASSQDLGGLVIETQYF. Written as DNA, the CDR3 is TGTGCCAGCAGCCAAGATTTAGGTGGACTAGTAATCGAGACCCAGTACTTC.

This clonotype has just a few counts. CDR3 sequence (DNA): TGTGCCAGCAGTGAAATGGGGGCGGTTAATCAGCCCCAGCATTTT. It codes for CASSEMGAVNQPQHF. The genes are TRBV6-1 and TRBJ1-5; D is possibly TRBD1 (6 bases). CDR3 size: 15 residues. CDR1 and CDR2 from the germline V gene are MNHNS and SASEGT. Trimming shortened V by 2 bases and J by 4 bases, and 12 bases separated the two germline ends.

The chain couples TRBV13 to TRBJ1-2; D not certain. Looked up from germline, CDR1 is PRHDT and CDR2 is FYEKMQ (reference sequence). The CDR3 covers 14 residues. V was shortened by 6 bases and J by 3 bases, with 14 bases between the two germline ends. The CDR3 nucleotides are TGTGCCAGCAGGCGCAAGGACGGAGACTATGGCTACACCTTC. The encoded protein is CASRRKDGDYGYTF. Based on the CDR3 plus reference TRBV13 and TRBJ1-2, the full variable domain is AAGVIQSPRHLIKEKRETATLKCYPIPRHDTVYWYQQGPGQDPQFLISFYEKMQSDKGSIPDRFSAQQFSDYHSELNMSSLELGDSALYFCASRRKDGDYGYTFGSGTRLTVV.

This clonotype showed up many times. This chain uses TRBV12-3 or TRBV12-4 with TRBJ1-2; TRBD1 matches at 8 bases. This CDR3 is 13 amino acids long. The V gene end was trimmed by 6 bases and the J gene end by 5 bases; junction bases not matched to a gene: 5. CDR3 sequence (DNA): TGTGCCAGCAGACGACAGGGGTTTTATGGCTACACCTTC. Its protein is CASRRQGFYGYTF.

This clonotype was seen more than once but under ten times. The genes are TRBV6-1 and TRBJ1-1; no clear D gene. V lost 7 bases and J lost 0, with 15 bases in between. The CDR3 spans 15 residues. From germline, CDR1 is MNHNS and CDR2 SASEGT. CDR3 protein: CASIPMGGMNTEAFF. The CDR3 region has the DNA TGTGCCAGCATTCCGATGGGTGGAATGAACACTGAAGCTTTCTTT.

V gene TRBV5-4 combines with J gene TRBJ1-3; D is possibly TRBD1 (5 bases). In germline, CDR1 is SGHNT, CDR2 YYREEE (reference sequence). Trimming took 7 bases from V and 2 from J, leaving 16 bases between them. This CDR3 has 15 amino acids. This chain's CDR3 is CASSGGLGAGNTIYF. The CDR3 region has the DNA TGTGCCAGCTCTGGTGGCCTGGGGGCTGGAAACACCATATATTTT.

In this sample, this clonotype turned up a few times. The chain links TRBV7-8 to TRBJ2-7, with D possibly TRBD1 on 6 matching bases. The CDR3 extends over 14 amino acids. Trimming cost V 5 bases and J 4 bases, with 15 bases left between them. Germline CDR1 is SGHVS and CDR2 is FQNEAQ. CDR3 in amino acids: CASSPRDTGYEQYF. For the CDR3, the DNA is TGTGCCAGCAGCCCAAGGGACACCGGATACGAGCAGTACTTC.

In its sample, this clonotype was seen many times. The chain has TRBV2 and TRBJ2-7; 7 bases align to TRBD1. This CDR3 has 13 residues. Trimming at V came to 4 bases and at J to 4 bases, leaving 4 bases not matched to a gene. Germline loops: CDR1 SNHLY, CDR2 FYNNEI. CDR3 DNA: TGTGCCAGCAGTGTACCAGGGGGATACGAGCAGTACTTC. As protein: CASSVPGGYEQYF. The full variable domain, in which reference TRBV2 and TRBJ2-7 provide the parts outside the CDR3, is EPEVTQTPSHQVTQMGQEVILRCVPISNHLYFYWYRQILGQKVEFLVSFYNNEISEKSEIFDDQFSVERPDGSNFTLKIRSTKLEDSAMYFCASSVPGGYEQYFGPGTRLTVT.